This T cell receptor (beta chain) comes out of a study of blood T cell repertoires in COVID-19. Background on the study: Researchers got acute and convalescent COVID-19 samples from the United States, Italy and Spain. Sample material is recorded as cDNA or gDNA derived from T cells, B-cell-depleted T cells, or PBMCs.

The CDR3 consists of 14 residues. From germline, CDR1 is SGHKS and CDR2 YYEKEE (reference sequence). V gave up 5 bases and J gave up 2 bases; unmatched junction bases: 6. Under the authors' procedure: For nucleated cells, counts were estimated from reference gene primer amplification. Repertoires were generated with immunoSEQ multiplex PCR, while TCRdb's copy carries only in-frame clones and drops some. Clonal size and the V and J genes are those of that table, whereas D and trimming came from the DNA. This table has roughly 70,000 clones, more than 65% appearing once. This receptor was obtained from a human donor in a cohort sampled during active COVID-19. The sequencing input was peripheral blood. V gene TRBV5-5 combines with J gene TRBJ2-5; 7 bases match TRBD1. In nucleotides, the CDR3 is TGTGCCAGCAGTCCACCCAGGGGGCAAGAGACCCAGTACTTC. Its translation: CASSPPRGQETQYF. Drawing the rest from reference TRBV5-5 and TRBJ2-5, the complete variable domain is DAGVTQSPTHLIKTRGQQVTLRCSPISGHKSVSWYQQVLGQGPQFIFQYYEKEERGRGNFPDRFSARQFPNYSSELNVNALLLGDSALYLCASSPPRGQETQYFGPGTRLLVL.